Listed here are 28 T cell receptor beta chains from one sample, sequenced in a study of OX40 agonist ivuxolimab in advanced cancers. The repertoire was sequenced with immunoSEQ multiplex PCR; TCRdb's copy has only in-frame clones and lacks some. This sample has about 93,000 clones, with 94% found just once. The starting material was CD4+ or CD8+ T cells sorted from blood, obtained in a trial of the OX40 agonist ivuxolimab. The source is an adult with an advanced solid tumor such as melanoma, head and neck, liver or kidney cancer.

The V call is TRBV27, the J call TRBJ2-2; the D gene could be TRBD1 or TRBD2 (5 bases each). This CDR3 has 13 amino acids. Germline-derived CDR1 and CDR2 are MNHEY and SMNVEV (reference sequence). V shed 1 base and J shed 6 bases, with 6 bases lying between them. CDR3 sequence: CASSLWGSGELFF. The CDR3, as DNA: TGTGCCAGCAGTTTATGGGGGTCCGGGGAGCTGTTTTTT.

The chain has TRBV27 and TRBJ2-1, with TRBD2 matching over 13 bases. The junction had 12 bases not matched to a gene; V was cut back by 7 bases and J by 9 bases. CDR3 length: 16 residues. Germline V gene data show CDR1 as MNHEY and CDR2 as SMNVEV (reference sequence). The CDR3 nucleotides are TGTGCCAGCATCCAACTAGCGGGGGGGCCGATGGGTGAGCAGTTCTTC. It yields the protein CASIQLAGGPMGEQFF.

Notes on this clone: In the same sample, other DNA sequences code for this CDR3. The chain has TRBV11-2 and TRBJ2-7; 9 bases line up with TRBD1. J lost 3 bases, V lost 1 base, and 1 base had no gene match. This CDR3 is built from 14 residues. Germline-derived CDR1 and CDR2 are SGHAT and FQNNGV. DNA of the CDR3: TGTGCCAGCAGCTTAGGGGGACAGGGCTACGAGCAGTACTTC. Protein sequence: CASSLGGQGYEQYF.

The V gene is TRBV19, the J gene TRBJ2-1, with D tentatively TRBD2 (7 bases). The CDR3 consists of 15 residues. Trimming stripped 1 base from V and 8 bases from J, with 15 bases between. Per germline, CDR1 LNHDA and CDR2 SQIVND (reference sequence). This chain's CDR3 is CASSIVRGAWDEQFF. The DNA for the CDR3 is TGTGCCAGTAGTATAGTCCGGGGGGCTTGGGATGAGCAGTTCTTC.

This rearrangement joins TRBV14 to TRBJ2-1; 10 nucleotides align to TRBD2. Germline loops: CDR1 SGHDN, CDR2 FVKESK. The length of the CDR3 is 16 residues. The V segment lost 1 base and the J segment 10 bases; nucleotides outside the gene matches: 10. The CDR3 region is CASSQVGLAASLEQFF. The CDR3 nucleotides are TGTGCCAGCAGCCAAGTCGGACTAGCGGCATCATTGGAGCAGTTCTTC.

V usage is TRBV9 and J usage is TRBJ2-1; 7 nucleotides line up with TRBD1. The J segment lost 0 bases and the V segment lost 2 bases, leaving 2 bases of the junction unmatched. From germline, CDR1 is SGDLS and CDR2 YYNGEE. The CDR3 is made up of 15 amino acids. The CDR3 loop is CASSVRDSSYNEQFF. The CDR3 nucleotides are TGTGCCAGCAGCGTCCGGGACAGCTCCTACAATGAGCAGTTCTTC.

This chain uses TRBV10-3 with TRBJ2-1, with 12 nucleotides matching TRBD2. V shed 2 bases, J shed 5 bases, and the junction held 4 bases outside the gene matches. This CDR3 contains 16 residues. Looked up from germline, CDR1 is ENHRY and CDR2 is SYGVKD. For the CDR3, the DNA is TGTGCCATCAGTGAGAGACTAGCGGGGGAGAACAATGAGCAGTTCTTC. This encodes CAISERLAGENNEQFF.

This clone occurred a few times. V gene TRBV4-1 combines with J gene TRBJ2-7; TRBD2 agrees at 8 bases. The CDR3 runs to 16 residues. V lost 1 base to trimming and J lost 1 base; unmatched junction nucleotides: 6. From germline, CDR1 is MGHRA and CDR2 YSYEKL. The CDR3 DNA follows: TGCGCCAGCAGCCAAGTCGCAGCGGGGGCGTCCTACGAGCAGTACTTC. Encoded protein: CASSQVAAGASYEQYF.

The chain uses TRBV11-2 and TRBJ2-5, with D unresolved. This CDR3 comprises 14 residues. CDR1 and CDR2 (germline): SGHAT, FQNNGV. V dropped 5 bases and J dropped 2 bases, with 12 bases sitting between them. The CDR3 nucleotides are TGTGCCAGCAGCGGATACCTCAGACAAGAGACCCAGTACTTC. Residues: CASSGYLRQETQYF.

The J gene is TRBJ2-1, the V gene TRBV27; TRBD2 agrees at 9 bases. V lost 5 bases to trimming and J lost 5 bases; unmatched junction nucleotides: 13. This CDR3 is built from 17 residues. Looked up from germline, CDR1 is MNHEY and CDR2 is SMNVEV (reference sequence). The CDR3 nucleotides read TGTGCCAGCAGTCCCCTTTTGCGGGGGGGCCCGAACAATGAGCAGTTCTTC. It codes for CASSPLLRGGPNNEQFF.

This rearrangement joins TRBV27 to TRBJ2-3; TRBD2 matches 9 bases. Germline trimming cut 1 base from V and 6 bases from J; bases unmatched to any gene: 8. Germline values: CDR1 MNHEY, CDR2 SMNVEV (reference sequence). The CDR3 totals 16 residues. CDR3 loop: CASSLLAGVSPDTQYF. CDR3 nucleotides: TGTGCCAGCAGTTTATTAGCGGGAGTCTCCCCCGATACGCAGTATTTT.

The chain has TRBV29-1 and TRBJ1-1, with D possibly TRBD1 on 5 matching bases. Trimming removed 7 bases at V and 3 bases at J, with 18 bases between. Germline V gene sequence: CDR1 SQVTM, CDR2 ANQGSEA. The CDR3 covers 14 residues. The CDR3 coding sequence is TGCAGCGCAACGGAAGAGGGACGGCACACTGAAGCTTTCTTT. It encodes CSATEEGRHTEAFF.

The V and J genes are TRBV19 and TRBJ1-2; no clear D. Per germline, CDR1 LNHDA and CDR2 SQIVND (reference sequence). The CDR3 is made up of 15 amino acids. Trimming removed 5 bases at V and 4 bases at J, with 17 bases between. This chain's CDR3 is CASSLPEGPSYGYTF. CDR3 in DNA: TGTGCCAGTAGTCTTCCGGAAGGACCTTCCTATGGCTACACCTTC.

CDR3 residues: CASKPGGPRWPQHF. DNA of the CDR3: TGTGCCAGCAAACCAGGGGGCCCCAGATGGCCCCAGCATTTT. The V and J genes are TRBV27 and TRBJ1-5; 8 bases align to TRBD1. This CDR3 is 14 amino acids long. Trimming cost V 7 bases and J 9 bases; bases outside gene matches: 11. From germline, CDR1 is MNHEY and CDR2 SMNVEV (reference sequence).

This chain links TRBV5-4 with TRBJ2-1; D unresolved. From germline, CDR1 is SGHNT and CDR2 YYREEE (reference sequence). This CDR3 has 15 amino acids. V was trimmed by 4 bases and J by 0 bases, leaving 11 bases between them. DNA of the CDR3: TGTGCCAGCAGCGCAACCGATAGCTCCTACAATGAGCAGTTCTTC. Translated: CASSATDSSYNEQFF.

This chain connects TRBV6-5 to TRBJ2-7, with a possible D match to TRBD2 (5 bases). V was shortened by 4 bases and J by 3 bases, with 13 bases between the two germline ends. The CDR3 runs to 14 residues. Germline V gene data show CDR1 as MNHEY and CDR2 as SVGAGI. The CDR3 is CASSLGGSGYEQYF. CDR3 bases: TGTGCCAGCAGTTTAGGCGGGTCGGGCTACGAGCAGTACTTC.

This chain joins TRBV12-5 and TRBJ2-4; 7 positions match TRBD2. Germline CDR1 is LGHNT and CDR2 is FRNRAP. CDR3 length: 16 residues. J was trimmed by 1 base and V by 1 base; bases with no gene match: 4. This CDR3 reads CASGLAGGSAKNIQYF. DNA of the CDR3: TGTGCTAGTGGTTTGGCCGGGGGGTCGGCCAAAAACATTCAGTACTTC. The whole variable domain, remainder taken from reference TRBV12-5 and TRBJ2-4, is DARVTQTPRHKVTEMGQEVTMRCQPILGHNTVFWYRQTMMQGLELLAYFRNRAPLDDSGMPKDRFSAEMPDATLATLKIQPSEPRDSAVYFCASGLAGGSAKNIQYFGAGTRLSVL.

In this sample, this clone turned up once. The V and J genes are TRBV27 and TRBJ2-5, with D unclear. V dropped 4 bases and J dropped 4 bases, with 10 bases sitting between them. CDR3 length equals 13 residues. CDR1 is MNHEY and CDR2 is SMNVEV in the germline V gene (reference sequence). DNA for the CDR3: TGTGCCAGCAGTTCCTACAACGGAGAGACCCAGTACTTC. It is translated as CASSSYNGETQYF.

This chain links TRBV11-2 with TRBJ2-2; D gene uncertain. CDR3 size: 11 residues. The V end lost 5 bases, the J end lost 6 bases, and 4 bases lay between the germline ends. CDR1 and CDR2 (germline): SGHAT, FQNNGV. The CDR3 DNA follows: TGTGCCAGCAGCCCTCCCGGGGAGCTGTTTTTT. It specifies CASSPPGELFF.

The chain recombines TRBV11-2 with TRBJ1-1; D is unclear. The CDR3 is 10 residues long. Per germline, CDR1 SGHAT and CDR2 FQNNGV. With 2 bases removed from V and 6 bases from J, the gap between germline ends came to 1 base. In DNA form, the CDR3 reads TGTGCCAGCAGCTTATCTGAAGCTTTCTTT. Protein: CASSLSEAFF.

V usage is TRBV5-6 and J usage is TRBJ1-2; no reliable D call. V dropped 1 base and J dropped 5 bases, with 9 bases sitting between them. CDR1 and CDR2 from the germline V gene are SGHDT and YYEEEE. The CDR3 loop spans 13 amino acids. CDR3 amino acids: CASSLNTLYGYTF. The CDR3 bases are TGTGCCAGCAGCTTGAATACCTTATATGGCTACACCTTC.

The chain is built from TRBV6-5 and TRBJ2-2, with 7 bases identical to TRBD2. V was clipped by 4 bases and J by 1 base; unmatched bases: 3. CDR1 MNHEY and CDR2 SVGAGI come from the germline V gene. The CDR3 has 15 residues. CDR3 sequence (DNA): TGTGCCAGCAGTTTTGAGCGGGGGAACACCGGGGAGCTGTTTTTT. Amino acid sequence: CASSFERGNTGELFF.

CDR3 sequence: CASSYGGDPLYEQYF. The CDR3 DNA is TGTGCCAGCAGTTACGGGGGGGACCCTTTATACGAGCAGTACTTC. The rearrangement uses TRBV6-5 and TRBJ2-7; 7 positions agree with TRBD2. J was trimmed by 4 bases and V by 2 bases; bases with no gene match: 8. The CDR3 consists of 15 residues. CDR1 is MNHEY, CDR2 SVGAGI, per germline.

The chain joins TRBV25-1 to TRBJ2-3; D unclear. There are 13 residues in the CDR3. V dropped 0 bases and J dropped 6 bases, with 7 bases sitting between them. Looked up from germline, CDR1 is MGHDK and CDR2 is SYGVNS. For the CDR3, the DNA is TGTGCCAGCAGTGAATATATCGCGGATACGCAGTATTTT. Its protein product is CASSEYIADTQYF.

The count of this clone is one. The chain is built from TRBV14 and TRBJ2-3, with 10 bases aligning to TRBD2. The germline V gene encodes CDR1 SGHDN and CDR2 FVKESK. Trimming took 5 bases from V and 3 from J; bases not matched to a gene: 5. The CDR3 runs to 15 residues. The CDR3 spells CASSYLAGVTDTQYF. In nucleotides, the CDR3 is TGTGCCAGCAGCTACCTAGCGGGAGTAACAGATACGCAGTATTTT.

V usage is TRBV11-2 and J usage is TRBJ2-1; tentatively, D is TRBD1 or TRBD2 (5 bases each). Trimming stripped 4 bases from V and 2 bases from J, with 12 bases between. Germline loops: CDR1 SGHAT, CDR2 FQNNGV. The CDR3 has 15 amino acids. CDR3 protein: CASSSGTATYNEQFF. DNA for the CDR3: TGTGCCAGCAGCTCAGGGACGGCAACCTACAATGAGCAGTTCTTC.

The V gene is TRBV29-1, the J gene TRBJ1-4; no reliable D call. Germline V CDR1 and CDR2: SQVTM, ANQGSEA. V lost 5 bases, J lost 8 bases, and 9 bases lay in between. CDR3 length: 11 residues. The CDR3 sequence is CSVSWSEKLFF. The DNA for the CDR3 is TGCAGCGTTAGTTGGTCGGAAAAACTGTTTTTT.

The genes are TRBV11-2 and TRBJ2-2; TRBD2 is a possible D gene (5 bases). V lost 4 bases and J lost 5, with 8 bases in between. This CDR3 contains 13 residues. In germline, CDR1 is SGHAT, CDR2 FQNNGV. The CDR3 loop reads CASSSGMTGELFF. The CDR3 bases are TGTGCCAGCAGCTCGGGAATGACCGGGGAGCTGTTTTTT.